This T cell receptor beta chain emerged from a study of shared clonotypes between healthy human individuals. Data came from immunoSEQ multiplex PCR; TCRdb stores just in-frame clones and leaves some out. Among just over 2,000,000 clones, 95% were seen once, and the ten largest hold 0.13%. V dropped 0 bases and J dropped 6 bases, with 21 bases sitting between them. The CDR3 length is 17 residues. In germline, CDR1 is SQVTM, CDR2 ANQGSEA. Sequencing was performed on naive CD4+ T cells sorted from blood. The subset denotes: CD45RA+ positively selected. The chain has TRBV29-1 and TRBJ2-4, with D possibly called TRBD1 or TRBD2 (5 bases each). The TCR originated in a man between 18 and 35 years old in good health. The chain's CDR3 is CSVEEGSGSGTGNIQYF. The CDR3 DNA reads TGCAGCGTTGAAGAGGGTTCTGGGTCCGGGACGGGAAACATTCAGTACTTC.